This T cell receptor (beta chain) is drawn from a study of T cell changes during pregnancy in multiple sclerosis. In germline, CDR1 is MNHNS, CDR2 SASEGT. This CDR3 contains 13 residues. Deletions cut 10 bases from V and 10 bases from J, with 20 bases between. The repertoire was sequenced with immunoSEQ multiplex PCR; TCRdb's copy has only in-frame clones and lacks some. The sample consists of roughly 60,000 clones, 80% to 95% of them appearing once. The material sequenced was peripheral blood, taken in the second trimester of pregnancy. The chain uses TRBV6-1 and TRBJ1-5; D is perhaps TRBD1 (5 bases). The receptor was derived from a female donor with multiple sclerosis, enrolled in a pregnancy study. CDR3 amino acids: CATSSGLRRPQHF. The CDR3 DNA reads as TGTGCCACCTCATCGGGACTTCGGAGACCCCAGCATTTT.